The 21 T cell receptor beta chains reported below all come from one sample, sequenced in a study of response to subunit inactivated influenza vaccine. TCRdb called the RT-PCR reads again in MiXCR, with one record for every CDR3 protein. The table has about 570,000 distinct CDR3 sequences, about 10% seen once. The same sample was also studied in work on T cells expressing NK-cell markers. That work adds: The cDNA for TCR beta came from 5'RACE template switching with UMIs.

The material sequenced was PBMCs from blood, taken on the day of vaccination. These receptors were collected from a man aged 50-60 years who received an inactivated influenza vaccine.

In DNA form, the CDR3 reads TGCGCCAGCAGCCCTGTCCCGGGACAGGGGAGGATGGTTGAGACCCAGTACTTC. As protein: CASSPVPGQGRMVETQYF. The V and J genes are TRBV5-1 and TRBJ2-5; 10 nucleotides align to TRBD1. V trimming: 4 bases; J trimming: 5 bases; junction bases outside the gene matches: 17. The CDR3 is 18 amino acids. Germline V gene data show CDR1 as SGHRS and CDR2 as YFSETQ.

There are a few counts of this clonotype. CDR3 in DNA: TGTGCCAGCAGTGAAGCGCTGACAGGGAGCTCCTATAATTCACCCCTCCACTTT. Translated, it gives CASSEALTGSSYNSPLHF. This chain joins TRBV6-1 and TRBJ1-6; 7 bases agree with TRBD1. The CDR3 sequence is 18 residues long. Per germline, CDR1 MNHNS and CDR2 SASEGT. The V segment lost 0 bases and the J segment 0 bases; nucleotides outside the gene matches: 5.

Worth noting for this clonotype: One base away lies a much larger clone, so this may be a sequencing read error. A read error is likely, as this CDR3 ends without the conserved phenylalanine or tryptophan. V usage is TRBV12-3 or TRBV12-4 and J usage is TRBJ1-1; D unclear. This CDR3 comprises 12 residues. Trimming cost V 3 bases and J 4 bases, with 6 bases left between them. The CDR3 protein is CASSLVRTEAFS. The CDR3 DNA sequence: TGTGCCAGCAGTTTGGTACGCACTGAAGCTTTCTCT.

This clonotype was seen a few times. The chain couples TRBV11-1 to TRBJ2-5, with TRBD1 matching over 12 bases. J was trimmed by 6 bases and V by 0 bases; bases with no gene match: 5. Germline V CDR1 and CDR2: SGHAT, FQDESV (reference sequence). The CDR3 loop spans 16 amino acids. The CDR3 is CASSLAGTGGRQTQYF. CDR3 DNA: TGTGCCAGCAGCTTAGCCGGGACAGGGGGCAGGCAGACCCAGTACTTC.

As to this clonotype: Its ends do not fully match the called genes, so a read error is possible. The V gene is TRBV2, the J gene TRBJ2-1; 9 nucleotides align to TRBD2. This CDR3 spans 14 amino acids. Germline-derived CDR1 and CDR2 are SNHLY and FYNNEI. The CDR3: CARSGTSPYNERFF. CDR3 nucleotide sequence: TGTGCCAGGAGTGGGACTAGCCCCTACAATGAGCGGTTCTTC.

Many counts were recorded for this clonotype. This chain links TRBV18 with TRBJ2-3; D is ambiguous. The CDR3 spans 12 residues. From germline, CDR1 is KGHSH and CDR2 LQKENI. V was shortened by 1 base and J by 5 bases, with 4 bases between the two germline ends. The CDR3 nucleotides are TGTGCCAGCTCACCACAAAGAGATACGCAGTATTTT. Translating gives CASSPQRDTQYF.

This clonotype was found a few times. The V and J genes are TRBV30 and TRBJ2-1; 10 nucleotides line up with TRBD1. Trimming removed 2 bases from V and 12 bases from J; junction bases left unmatched: 10. Germline loops: CDR1 GTSNPN, CDR2 SVGIG (reference sequence). The CDR3 length is 14 residues. The CDR3 coding sequence is TGTGCCTGGAGTCCCGGGACAGGGGCGCTATGGCAGTTCTTC. Protein product: CAWSPGTGALWQFF.

V and J are TRBV3-1 and TRBJ2-3; TRBD2 agrees at 9 bases. Germline V CDR1 and CDR2: LGHDT, YNNKEL (reference sequence). The CDR3 totals 16 residues. The trim removed 4 bases at V and 2 bases at J, leaving 7 bases unmatched. The CDR3: CASSPQAGGHTDTQYF. In DNA, the CDR3 is TGTGCCAGCAGCCCACAAGCGGGGGGTCACACAGATACGCAGTATTTT.

This chain connects TRBV7-9 to TRBJ1-4, with a possible D match to TRBD1 (5 bases). The CDR3 has 12 residues. Germline V lookup: CDR1 SEHNR, CDR2 FQNEAQ (reference sequence). V lost 11 bases and J lost 3, with 10 bases in between. The CDR3 loop reads CAGGTANEKLFF. CDR3 sequence (DNA): TGTGCCGGGGGGACGGCTAATGAAAAACTGTTTTTT.

This clonotype was observed a handful of times. The chain combines TRBV5-1 with TRBJ1-1; D call uncertain. This CDR3 comprises 13 residues. The germline V gene has CDR1 SGHRS and CDR2 YFSETQ. Trimming took off 0 bases at V and 1 base at J, with 4 bases between the two ends. The CDR3, as DNA: TGCGCCAGCAGCTTGGACACGAACACTGAAGCTTTCTTT. This codes for CASSLDTNTEAFF.

The chain couples TRBV28 to TRBJ1-1, with TRBD1 identical over 7 bases. The germline CDR1 and CDR2 sequences are MDHEN and SYDVKM. V shed 4 bases, J shed 1 base, and the junction held 9 bases outside the gene matches. CDR3 length: 16 residues. CDR3 region: CASSSPQGQKNTEAFF. CDR3 nucleotides: TGTGCCAGCAGTTCTCCTCAGGGACAGAAGAACACTGAAGCTTTCTTT.

The sample holds a few counts of this clonotype. The V and J genes are TRBV25-1 and TRBJ2-4; D might be TRBD1 (6 bases). CDR1 MGHDK and CDR2 SYGVNS come from the germline V gene. This CDR3 has 16 amino acids. The V end lost 1 base, the J end lost 0 bases, and 10 bases lay between the germline ends. The CDR3 is CASSESGQLAKNIQYF. As DNA, the CDR3 is TGTGCCAGCAGTGAATCCGGACAGTTAGCCAAAAACATTCAGTACTTC.

V usage is TRBV2 and J usage is TRBJ2-5; TRBD2 agrees at 13 bases. CDR3 length: 15 amino acids. Germline trimming cut 6 bases from V and 6 bases from J; bases unmatched to any gene: 7. Germline V gives CDR1 SNHLY, CDR2 FYNNEI. The CDR3 DNA follows: TGTGCCAGCAGGAAACTAGCGGGGGGGCAAAAGACCCAGTACTTC. Translation gives CASRKLAGGQKTQYF.

This clonotype was picked up many times. The J gene is TRBJ2-1, the V gene TRBV20-1; D is unclear. Germline CDR1 reads DFQATT; CDR2 reads SNEGSKA (reference sequence). This CDR3 is 13 amino acids long. Trimming removed 1 base from V and 7 bases from J, with 11 bases in between. This CDR3 reads CSARGRLGNEQFF. CDR3 coding DNA: TGCAGTGCTAGAGGACGTTTGGGAAATGAGCAGTTCTTC.

This chain links TRBV28 with TRBJ2-1; no clear D. V dropped 2 bases and J dropped 5 bases, with 7 bases sitting between them. Germline V CDR1 and CDR2: MDHEN, SYDVKM. This CDR3 contains 13 residues. CDR3: CASSLGWDNEQFF. The CDR3 coding sequence is TGTGCCAGCAGTTTAGGTTGGGACAATGAGCAGTTCTTC.

This CDR3 is CASSQTAGDYEQYF. As DNA, the CDR3 is TGTGCCAGCAGCCAAACCGCAGGGGACTACGAGCAGTACTTC. This chain joins TRBV3-1 and TRBJ2-7; the D gene is possibly TRBD1 (6 bases). This CDR3 comprises 14 residues. Trimming left V 2 bases short and J 3 bases short, with 11 bases between. Germline V gives CDR1 LGHDT, CDR2 YNNKEL (reference sequence).

CDR3 loop: CASSHVIGYETQYF. Here the CDR3 DNA reads TGTGCCAGCAGCCATGTGATCGGGTACGAGACCCAGTACTTC. The gene calls are TRBV14 and TRBJ2-5, with D uncertain. The V end was cut by 3 bases, the J end by 5 bases, with 13 bases between. The germline V gene encodes CDR1 SGHDN and CDR2 FVKESK. This CDR3 contains 14 residues. Variable domain in full (rest from reference TRBV14 and TRBJ2-5): EAGVTQFPSHSVIEKGQTVTLRCDPISGHDNLYWYRRVMGKEIKFLLHFVKESKQDESGMPNNRFLAERTGGTYSTLKVQPAELEDSGVYFCASSHVIGYETQYFGPGTRLLVL.

The rearrangement joins TRBV7-2 to TRBJ2-7; D possibly corresponds to TRBD1 (5 bases). Germline-derived CDR1 and CDR2 are SGHTA and FQGNSA. The CDR3 runs 12 residues. Deletions cut 6 bases from V and 5 bases from J, with 11 bases between. This CDR3 is CASRHTGDEQYF. CDR3 coding DNA: TGTGCCAGCAGGCATACAGGAGACGAGCAGTACTTC. The full variable domain, with the rest looked up from reference TRBV7-2 and TRBJ2-7, is GAGVSQSPSNKVTEKGKDVELRCDPISGHTALYWYRQSLGQGLEFLIYFQGNSAPDKSGLPSDRFSAERTGGSVSTLTIQRTQQEDSAVYLCASRHTGDEQYFGPGTRLTVT.

This clonotype occurred a few times. The V gene is TRBV5-1, the J gene TRBJ2-3; 7 nucleotides align to TRBD2. Germline lookup yields CDR1 SGHRS and CDR2 YFSETQ. CDR3 length: 16 amino acids. Germline trimming cut 0 bases from V and 5 bases from J; bases unmatched to any gene: 9. This chain's CDR3 is CASSLAGGSGGDTQYF. For the CDR3, the DNA is TGCGCCAGCAGCTTGGCCGGCGGGTCGGGGGGAGATACGCAGTATTTT.

In its sample, this clonotype was seen many times. The V call is TRBV28, the J call TRBJ2-5; TRBD1 might be the D (5 bases). Deletions cut 10 bases from V and 4 bases from J, with 19 bases between. This CDR3 comprises 14 residues. CDR1 and CDR2 (germline): MDHEN, SYDVKM. CDR3 protein: CATTEILGLETQYF. CDR3 coding DNA: TGTGCCACGACAGAAATCCTGGGTCTAGAGACCCAGTACTTC.

The V call is TRBV3-1, the J call TRBJ2-1; TRBD1 might be the D (5 bases). This CDR3 has 13 amino acids. The germline CDR1 and CDR2 sequences are LGHDT and YNNKEL (reference sequence). V was cut by 8 bases and J by 9 bases, with 17 bases left in between. For the CDR3, the DNA is TGTGCCAGCGGCCTACTCAGGGCTCCTGAGCAGTTCTTC. It is translated as CASGLLRAPEQFF.